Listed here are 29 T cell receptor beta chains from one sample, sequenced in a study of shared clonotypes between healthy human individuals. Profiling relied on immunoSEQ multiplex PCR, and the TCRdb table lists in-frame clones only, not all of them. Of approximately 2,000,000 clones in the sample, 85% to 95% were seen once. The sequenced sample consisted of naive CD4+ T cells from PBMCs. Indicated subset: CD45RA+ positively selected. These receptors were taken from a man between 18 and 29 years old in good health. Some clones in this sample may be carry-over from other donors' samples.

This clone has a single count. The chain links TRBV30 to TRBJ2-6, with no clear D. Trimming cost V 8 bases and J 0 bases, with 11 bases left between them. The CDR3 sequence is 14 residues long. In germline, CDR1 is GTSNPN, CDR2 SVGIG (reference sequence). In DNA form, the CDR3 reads TGTGCCCGAACTGGACGCTCTGGGGCCAACGTCCTGACTTTC. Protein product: CARTGRSGANVLTF.

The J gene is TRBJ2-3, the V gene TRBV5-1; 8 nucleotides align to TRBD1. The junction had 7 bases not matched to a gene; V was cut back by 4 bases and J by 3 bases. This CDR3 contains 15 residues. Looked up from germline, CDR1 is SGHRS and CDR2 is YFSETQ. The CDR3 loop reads CASSVLTGGTDTQYF. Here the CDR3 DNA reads TGCGCCAGCAGCGTTCTCACAGGGGGGACAGATACGCAGTATTTT.

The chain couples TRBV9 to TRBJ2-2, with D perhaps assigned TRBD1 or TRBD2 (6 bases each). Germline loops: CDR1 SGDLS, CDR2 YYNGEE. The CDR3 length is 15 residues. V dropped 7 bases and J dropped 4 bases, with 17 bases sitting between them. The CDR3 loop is CASRGQLNTTGELFF. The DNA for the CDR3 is TGTGCCAGCCGGGGGCAGCTAAACACCACCGGGGAGCTGTTTTTT. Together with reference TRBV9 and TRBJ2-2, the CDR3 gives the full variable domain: DSGVTQTPKHLITATGQRVTLRCSPRSGDLSVYWYQQSLDQGLQFLIQYYNGEERAKGNILERFSAQQFPDLHSELNLSSLELGDSALYFCASRGQLNTTGELFFGEGSRLTVL.

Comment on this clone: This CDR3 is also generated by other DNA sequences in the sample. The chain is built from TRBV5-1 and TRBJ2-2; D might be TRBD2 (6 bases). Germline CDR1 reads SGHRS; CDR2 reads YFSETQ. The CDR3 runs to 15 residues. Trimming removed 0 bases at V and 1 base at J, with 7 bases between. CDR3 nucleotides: TGCGCCAGCAGCTTGGTAGCGGTGAACACCGGGGAGCTGTTTTTT. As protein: CASSLVAVNTGELFF. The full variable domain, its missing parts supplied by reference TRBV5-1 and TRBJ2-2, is KAGVTQTPRYLIKTRGQQVTLSCSPISGHRSVSWYQQTPGQGLQFLFEYFSETQRNKGNFPGRFSGRQFSNSRSEMNVSTLELGDSALYLCASSLVAVNTGELFFGEGSRLTVL.

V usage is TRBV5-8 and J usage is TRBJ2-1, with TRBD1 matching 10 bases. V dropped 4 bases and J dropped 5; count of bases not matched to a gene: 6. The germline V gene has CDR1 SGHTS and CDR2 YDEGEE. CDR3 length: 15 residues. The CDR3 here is CASSPTDRGHNEQFF. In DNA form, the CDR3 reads TGTGCCAGCAGCCCAACCGACAGGGGGCACAATGAGCAGTTCTTC.

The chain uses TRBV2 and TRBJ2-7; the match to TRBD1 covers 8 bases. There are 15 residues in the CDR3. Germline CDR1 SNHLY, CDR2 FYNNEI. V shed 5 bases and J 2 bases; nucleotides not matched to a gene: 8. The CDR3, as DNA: TGTGCCAGCAGTTATGACAGGGGCGAGACCTACGAGCAGTACTTC. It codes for CASSYDRGETYEQYF.

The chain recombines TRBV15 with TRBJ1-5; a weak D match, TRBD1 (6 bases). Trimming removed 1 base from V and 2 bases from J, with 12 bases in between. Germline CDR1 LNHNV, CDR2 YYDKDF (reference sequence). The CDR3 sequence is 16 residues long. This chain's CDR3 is CATSRGEGVGNQPQHF. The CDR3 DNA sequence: TGTGCCACCAGCAGAGGTGAGGGGGTCGGCAATCAGCCCCAGCATTTT.

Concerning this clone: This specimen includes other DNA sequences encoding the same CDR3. This chain's CDR3 is CASSLGGTGGTDTQYF. CDR3 nucleotides: TGTGCCAGCAGCTTGGGCGGGACAGGAGGCACAGATACGCAGTATTTT. The rearrangement uses TRBV5-4 and TRBJ2-3, with TRBD1 identical over 8 bases. V was clipped by 0 bases and J by 1 base; unmatched bases: 4. The CDR3 has 16 residues. Germline V gene data show CDR1 as SGHNT and CDR2 as YYREEE (reference sequence).

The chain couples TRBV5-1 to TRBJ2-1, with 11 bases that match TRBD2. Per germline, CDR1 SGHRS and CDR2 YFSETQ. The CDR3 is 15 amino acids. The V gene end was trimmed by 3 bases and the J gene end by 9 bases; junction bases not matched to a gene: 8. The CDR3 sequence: CASSSRLAGGSEQFF. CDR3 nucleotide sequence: TGCGCCAGCAGCTCGCGCCTAGCGGGAGGATCTGAGCAGTTCTTC.

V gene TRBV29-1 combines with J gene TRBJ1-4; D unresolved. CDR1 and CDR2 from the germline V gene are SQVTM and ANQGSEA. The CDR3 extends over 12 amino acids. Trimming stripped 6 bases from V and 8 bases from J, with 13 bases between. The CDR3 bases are TGCAGCGTAGACATAGGCCGGGAAAAACTGTTTTTT. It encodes CSVDIGREKLFF.

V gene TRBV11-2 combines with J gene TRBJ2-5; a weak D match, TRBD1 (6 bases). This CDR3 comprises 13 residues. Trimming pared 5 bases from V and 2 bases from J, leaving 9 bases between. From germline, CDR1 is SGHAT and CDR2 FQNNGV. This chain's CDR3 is CASSSGQQETQYF. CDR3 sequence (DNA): TGTGCCAGCAGCAGCGGACAGCAAGAGACCCAGTACTTC. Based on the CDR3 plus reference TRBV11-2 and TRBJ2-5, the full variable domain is EAGVAQSPRYKIIEKRQSVAFWCNPISGHATLYWYQQILGQGPKLLIQFQNNGVVDDSQLPKDRFSAERLKGVDSTLKIQPAKLEDSAVYLCASSSGQQETQYFGPGTRLLVL.

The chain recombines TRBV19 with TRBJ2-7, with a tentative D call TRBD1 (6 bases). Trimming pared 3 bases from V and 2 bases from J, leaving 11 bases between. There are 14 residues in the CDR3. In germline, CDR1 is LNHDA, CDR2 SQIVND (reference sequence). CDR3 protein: CASSIRQGTYEQYF. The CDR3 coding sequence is TGTGCCAGTAGTATCCGGCAGGGGACCTACGAGCAGTACTTC.

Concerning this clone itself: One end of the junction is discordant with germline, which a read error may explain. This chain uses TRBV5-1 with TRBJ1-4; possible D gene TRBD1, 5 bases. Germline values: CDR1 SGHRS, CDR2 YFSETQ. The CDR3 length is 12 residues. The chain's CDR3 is CASSAAGRDRIF. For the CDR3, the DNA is TGCGCCAGCAGCGCCGCCGGGAGGGACCGGATTTTT.

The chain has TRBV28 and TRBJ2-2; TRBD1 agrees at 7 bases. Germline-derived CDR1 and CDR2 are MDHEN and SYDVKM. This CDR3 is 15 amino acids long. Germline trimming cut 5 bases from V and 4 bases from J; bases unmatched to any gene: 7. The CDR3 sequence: CASSKTGTATGELFF. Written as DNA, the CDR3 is TGTGCCAGCAGTAAAACCGGGACAGCCACCGGGGAGCTGTTTTTT.

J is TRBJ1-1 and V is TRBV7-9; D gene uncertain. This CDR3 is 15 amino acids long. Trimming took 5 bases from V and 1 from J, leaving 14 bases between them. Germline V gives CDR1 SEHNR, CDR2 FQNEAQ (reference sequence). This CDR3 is CASSTPWDENTEAFF. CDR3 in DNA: TGTGCCAGCAGCACCCCCTGGGATGAGAACACTGAAGCTTTCTTT. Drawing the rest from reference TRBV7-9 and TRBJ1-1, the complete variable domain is DTGVSQNPRHKITKRGQNVTFRCDPISEHNRLYWYRQTLGQGPEFLTYFQNEAQLEKSRLLSDRFSAERPKGSFSTLEIQRTEQGDSAMYLCASSTPWDENTEAFFGQGTRLTVV.

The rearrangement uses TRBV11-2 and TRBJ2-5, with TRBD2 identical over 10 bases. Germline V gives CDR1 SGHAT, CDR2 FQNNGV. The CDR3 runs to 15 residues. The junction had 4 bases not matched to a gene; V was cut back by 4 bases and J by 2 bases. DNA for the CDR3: TGTGCCAGCAGCTACGGACTAGCGGTACAAGAGACCCAGTACTTC. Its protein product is CASSYGLAVQETQYF.

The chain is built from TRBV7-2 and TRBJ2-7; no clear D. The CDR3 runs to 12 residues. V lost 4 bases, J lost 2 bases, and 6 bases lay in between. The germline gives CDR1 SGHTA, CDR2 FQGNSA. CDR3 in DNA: TGTGCCAGCAGCTCGCTTACCTACGAGCAGTACTTC. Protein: CASSSLTYEQYF.

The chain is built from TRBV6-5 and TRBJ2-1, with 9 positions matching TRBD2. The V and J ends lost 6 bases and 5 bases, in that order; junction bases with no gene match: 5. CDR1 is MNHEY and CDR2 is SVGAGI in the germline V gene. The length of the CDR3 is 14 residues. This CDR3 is CASSYASGDNEQFF. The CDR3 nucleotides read TGTGCCAGCAGCTACGCTAGCGGGGACAATGAGCAGTTCTTC.

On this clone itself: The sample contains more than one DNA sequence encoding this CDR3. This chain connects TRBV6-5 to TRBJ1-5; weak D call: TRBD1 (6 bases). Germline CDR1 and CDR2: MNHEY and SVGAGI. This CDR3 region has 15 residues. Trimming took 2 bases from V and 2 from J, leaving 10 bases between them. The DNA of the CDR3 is TGTGCCAGCAGTTACGGGGGGGCGGGCAATCAGCCCCAGCATTTT. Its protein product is CASSYGGAGNQPQHF.

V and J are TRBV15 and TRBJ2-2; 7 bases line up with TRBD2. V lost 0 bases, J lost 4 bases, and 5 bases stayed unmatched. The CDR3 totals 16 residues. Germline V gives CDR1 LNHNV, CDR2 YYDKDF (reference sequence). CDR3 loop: CATSRDRGSGTGELFF. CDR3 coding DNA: TGTGCCACCAGCAGAGATCGCGGGAGTGGCACCGGGGAGCTGTTTTTT.

The CDR3: CASSEGTGGPRQPQHF. CDR3 coding DNA: TGTGCCAGCAGTGAGGGGACAGGGGGTCCGCGGCAGCCCCAGCATTTT. The chain employs TRBV6-1 and TRBJ1-5, with TRBD1 matching over 11 bases. The ends lost 3 bases at V and 7 bases at J; junction bases unmatched: 8. Looked up from germline, CDR1 is MNHNS and CDR2 is SASEGT. The CDR3 has 16 residues.

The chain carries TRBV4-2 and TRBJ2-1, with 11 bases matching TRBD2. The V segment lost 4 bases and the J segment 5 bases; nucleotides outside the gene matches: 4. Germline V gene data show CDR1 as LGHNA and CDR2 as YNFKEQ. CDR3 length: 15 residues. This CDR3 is CASSPGTSGNNEQFF. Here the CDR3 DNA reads TGTGCCAGCAGCCCGGGGACTAGCGGAAACAATGAGCAGTTCTTC.

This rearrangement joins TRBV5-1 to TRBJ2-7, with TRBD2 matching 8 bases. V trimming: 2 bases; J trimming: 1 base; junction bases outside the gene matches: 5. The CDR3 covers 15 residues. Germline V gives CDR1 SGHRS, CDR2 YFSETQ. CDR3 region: CASSFGTRGSYEQYF. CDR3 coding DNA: TGCGCCAGCAGCTTCGGGACTAGGGGATCCTACGAGCAGTACTTC.

CDR3 region: CASSQVGTSKGNEQFF. CDR3 nucleotides: TGCGCCAGCAGCCAAGTAGGGACTAGCAAGGGGAATGAGCAGTTCTTC. The V gene is TRBV4-3, the J gene TRBJ2-1, with 9 bases identical to TRBD2. The CDR3 is 16 amino acids. The germline gives CDR1 LGHNA, CDR2 YSLEER. The J segment lost 7 bases and the V segment lost 1 base, leaving 8 bases of the junction unmatched.

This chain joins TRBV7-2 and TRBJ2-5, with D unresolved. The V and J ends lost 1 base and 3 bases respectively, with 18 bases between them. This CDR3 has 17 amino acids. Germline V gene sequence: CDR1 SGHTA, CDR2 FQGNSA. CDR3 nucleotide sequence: TGTGCCAGCAGCTTAGAAAGTCTAGGACGGCAAAAAGAGACCCAGTACTTC. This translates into CASSLESLGRQKETQYF.

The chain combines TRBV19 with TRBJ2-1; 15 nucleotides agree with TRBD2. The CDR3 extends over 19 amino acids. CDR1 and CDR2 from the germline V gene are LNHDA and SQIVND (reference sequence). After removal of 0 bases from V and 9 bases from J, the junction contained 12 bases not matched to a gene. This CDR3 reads CASSIDSLGTSGRISEQFF. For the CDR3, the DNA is TGTGCCAGTAGTATAGATAGCCTGGGGACTAGCGGGAGGATAAGTGAGCAGTTCTTC.

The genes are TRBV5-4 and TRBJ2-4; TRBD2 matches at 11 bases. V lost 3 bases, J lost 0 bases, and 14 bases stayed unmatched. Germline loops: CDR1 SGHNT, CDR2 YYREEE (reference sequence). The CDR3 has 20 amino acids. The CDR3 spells CASSYGTSGWGRLAKNIQYF. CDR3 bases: TGTGCCAGCAGCTACGGGACTAGCGGTTGGGGTAGACTAGCCAAAAACATTCAGTACTTC.

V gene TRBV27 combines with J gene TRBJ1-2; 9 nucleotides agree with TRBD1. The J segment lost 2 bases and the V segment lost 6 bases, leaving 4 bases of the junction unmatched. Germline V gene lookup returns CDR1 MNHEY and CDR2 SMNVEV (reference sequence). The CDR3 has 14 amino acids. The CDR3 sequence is CASRGTGKNYGYTF. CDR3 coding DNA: TGTGCCAGCAGAGGGACAGGGAAAAACTATGGCTACACCTTC.

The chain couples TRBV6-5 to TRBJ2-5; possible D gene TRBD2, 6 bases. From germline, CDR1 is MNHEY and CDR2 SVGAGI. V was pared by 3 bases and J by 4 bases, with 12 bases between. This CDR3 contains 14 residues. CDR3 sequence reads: CASSYFGSGETQYF. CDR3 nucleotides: TGTGCCAGCAGTTATTTCGGGAGTGGAGAGACCCAGTACTTC.